This T cell receptor beta chain originates from a study of cytomegalovirus exposure and HLA in healthy donors. Notes on the study in general: Later analysis demonstrated an association between a missense DCLRE1C variant and TCR beta V- and J-gene trimming.

The PCR employed 60 Vbeta primers together with 13 Jbeta primers. TCRdb keeps only in-frame clones here, not all; method: immunoSEQ multiplex PCR. The sample holds about 35,000 clones, roughly three quarters seen once. The V end was cut by 4 bases, the J end by 9 bases, with 13 bases between. The germline V gene has CDR1 LNHDA and CDR2 SQIVND (reference sequence). The CDR3 has 13 residues. With respect to this clone: What it binds is not known.

This clonotype originated in a woman aged 30 to 39 in good health and CMV-seropositive. Input material: PBMCs. The J gene is TRBJ1-5, the V gene TRBV19, with D possibly being TRBD1 (6 bases). The CDR3: CASSTPGGRPQHF. The CDR3 nucleotides are TGTGCCAGTAGTACCCCCGGGGGGCGGCCCCAGCATTTT.